Shown below are 11 T cell receptor beta chains from a single sample sequenced in a study of memory CD4+ T cells and cytomegalovirus serostatus (dated by TCRdb to between 2018 and 2020). The library was produced with the immunoSEQ multiplex PCR assay. Not all clones reach the TCRdb copy of this immuneACCESS table, which keeps in-frame sequences only. Checked studies attribute under half of the gap to unresolved V genes and leave the rest unexplained. The sample yields about 60,000 clones; approximately 71% were counted once. The top ten hold 0.7% to 0.9% of the sample. A FACSAria II was used to sort memory CD4+ T cells, defined as single viable CD3+CD4+CD8-CD45RO+ cells. The sample comprised memory CD4+ T cells from blood. These receptors were taken from an adult in good health and CMV-seronegative.

The V call is TRBV18, the J call TRBJ1-6; 7 positions match TRBD1. This CDR3 comprises 17 residues. CDR1 is KGHSH, CDR2 LQKENI, per germline. After removal of 2 bases from V and 8 bases from J, the junction contained 12 bases not matched to a gene. The CDR3 DNA follows: TGTGCCAGCTCACCAGGCTCGACAGGGCTCGGGGATTCACCCCTCCACTTT. It yields the protein CASSPGSTGLGDSPLHF.

This chain joins TRBV10-1 and TRBJ2-3; TRBD2 aligns across 10 bases. Germline CDR1 WNHNN, CDR2 SYGVQD (reference sequence). The CDR3 is made up of 16 amino acids. Trimming took 4 bases from V and 6 from J; bases not matched to a gene: 10. DNA of the CDR3: TGCGCCAGCAGTGCTAGAATAGCGGGAGGAGAGGATACGCAGTATTTT. Translated: CASSARIAGGEDTQYF.

This chain joins TRBV5-1 and TRBJ2-7; D gene uncertain. The germline V gene has CDR1 SGHRS and CDR2 YFSETQ. Trimming removed 0 bases from V and 0 bases from J, with 16 bases in between. This CDR3 has 17 amino acids. The CDR3 bases are TGCGCCAGCAGCTTGGATCGCAAGGGTCGGGCCTCCTACGAGCAGTACTTC. Amino acid sequence: CASSLDRKGRASYEQYF.

The chain recombines TRBV28 with TRBJ1-4; D remains ambiguous. The CDR3 is made up of 16 amino acids. The germline gives CDR1 MDHEN, CDR2 SYDVKM. The V gene lost 4 bases and the J gene lost 0 bases, with 12 bases spanning the gap. The CDR3 DNA reads TGTGCCAGCAGTTCCCTCCGAGATGCAACTAATGAAAAACTGTTTTTT. Protein: CASSSLRDATNEKLFF. Combining the CDR3 with reference TRBV28 and TRBJ1-4 gives the whole variable domain DVKVTQSSRYLVKRTGEKVFLECVQDMDHENMFWYRQDPGLGLRLIYFSYDVKMKEKGDIPEGYSVSREKKERFSLILESASTNQTSMYLCASSSLRDATNEKLFFGSGTQLSVL.

The V and J genes are TRBV18 and TRBJ1-4; D is uncertain. CDR3 length: 12 residues. Trimming took off 5 bases at V and 2 bases at J, with 3 bases between the two ends. CDR1 and CDR2 from the germline V gene are KGHSH and LQKENI. The CDR3 DNA sequence: TGTGCCAGCTCATCTACTAATGAAAAACTGTTTTTT. Protein sequence: CASSSTNEKLFF.

The V call is TRBV29-1, the J call TRBJ2-5; D ambiguous. CDR3 length: 12 amino acids. Germline V gene data show CDR1 as SQVTM and CDR2 as ANQGSEA. V dropped 6 bases and J dropped 1 base, with 9 bases sitting between them. Here the CDR3 reads CSVGYLQETQYF. The CDR3 DNA reads TGCAGCGTGGGATATCTCCAAGAGACCCAGTACTTC.

The sample holds a few counts of this clone. The chain is built from TRBV9 and TRBJ1-3; 7 nucleotides match TRBD1. Germline values: CDR1 SGDLS, CDR2 YYNGEE. V was pared by 1 base and J by 3 bases, with 4 bases of the junction left unmatched. The CDR3 sequence is 15 residues long. As DNA, the CDR3 is TGTGCCAGCAGCGTATCTACAGGGGTTGGAAACACCATATATTTT. Translation gives CASSVSTGVGNTIYF.

This chain uses TRBV5-4 with TRBJ2-3; D uncertain. V was clipped by 4 bases and J by 2 bases, with 14 bases between them. Germline V gene sequence: CDR1 SGHNT, CDR2 YYREEE (reference sequence). The CDR3 spans 15 residues. The CDR3 DNA is TGTGCCAGCAGCCCTGACACCTACTCCACAGATACGCAGTATTTT. Translating it yields CASSPDTYSTDTQYF. Filled out from reference TRBV5-4 and TRBJ2-3, the complete variable domain reads ETGVTQSPTHLIKTRGQQVTLRCSSQSGHNTVSWYQQALGQGPQFIFQYYREEENGRGNFPPRFSGLQFPNYSSELNVNALELDDSALYLCASSPDTYSTDTQYFGPGTRLTVL.

Here the CDR3 DNA reads TGTGCCAGTAGTATAGCCCGGCTAGCGGGAGTCTACGAGCAGTACTTC. This translates into CASSIARLAGVYEQYF. The chain carries TRBV19 and TRBJ2-7, with TRBD2 identical over 10 bases. V dropped 1 base and J dropped 3; count of bases not matched to a gene: 6. CDR1 is LNHDA, CDR2 SQIVND, per germline (reference sequence). The CDR3 length is 16 residues.

This clone has just a few counts. The chain recombines TRBV30 with TRBJ2-5; 10 bases are a match to TRBD2. Germline CDR1 is GTSNPN and CDR2 is SVGIG (reference sequence). The V segment lost 8 bases and the J segment 6 bases; nucleotides outside the gene matches: 6. The CDR3 loop spans 12 amino acids. The CDR3 spells CASLAGVKTQYF. CDR3 coding DNA: TGTGCCAGTCTAGCGGGAGTGAAGACCCAGTACTTC.

This clone has more than one count but fewer than ten. This CDR3 is CASSISGHQETQYF. The CDR3 region has the DNA TGTGCCAGCTCGATCAGCGGCCACCAAGAGACCCAGTACTTC. The chain joins TRBV2 to TRBJ2-5; maybe TRBD2 (5 bases). The CDR3 runs to 14 residues. Trimming took 8 bases from V and 0 from J, leaving 13 bases between them. Germline V gene lookup returns CDR1 SNHLY and CDR2 FYNNEI.